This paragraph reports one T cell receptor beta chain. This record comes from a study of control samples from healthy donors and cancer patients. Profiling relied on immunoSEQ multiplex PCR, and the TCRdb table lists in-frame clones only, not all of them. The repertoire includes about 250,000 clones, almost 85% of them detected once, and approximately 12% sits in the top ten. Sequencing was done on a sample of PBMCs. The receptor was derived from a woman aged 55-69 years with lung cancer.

The DNA for the CDR3 is TGTGCCAGCAGAACGGGACTAGCGGGAGGCCGGGGAGAGACCCAGTACTTC. It codes for CASRTGLAGGRGETQYF. This chain links TRBV5-4 with TRBJ2-5; TRBD2 matches at 15 bases. The CDR3 consists of 17 residues. The trim removed 5 bases at V and 4 bases at J, leaving 9 bases unmatched. CDR1 and CDR2 from the germline V gene are SGHNT and YYREEE (reference sequence).